Presented here are 14 T cell receptor beta chains from one specimen sequenced in a study of regulatory T cells in long-lasting Graves disease. Time point here: newly diagnosed GD, antithyroid drugs for less than 3 months. Preparation of the TCR library used RNA extracted from PBMCs. TCR beta libraries were built with iRepertoire HTBI primers and Arm-PCR of CDR3 regions. TCRdb ran MiXCR on the multiplex PCR reads and lists one entry per CDR3 protein. The repertoire holds fewer than 650,000 distinct CDR3 sequences, with under 20% as singletons. Separately, the same data were catalogued under a study of T cells in Graves' hyperthyroidism and ophthalmopathy.

The sequencing here drew on peripheral blood mononuclear cells (PBMCs), taken at new diagnosis, from a patient treated with antithyroid drugs. The receptors come from a woman aged 25 to 39 with Graves disease.

Points on this clonotype: A read error may be the cause here, since a much bigger clone is one base away. No conserved phenylalanine or tryptophan ends this CDR3, so it is likely a read error. J is TRBJ2-5 and V is TRBV3-1; possible D gene TRBD1, 6 bases. Germline CDR1 reads LGHDT; CDR2 reads YNNKEL (reference sequence). Between the trimmed V and J ends, which lost 6 bases and 2 bases, there was a span of 16 bases. The CDR3 has 15 amino acids. The CDR3 coding sequence is TGTGCCAGCAGTTATGATAAGACAGGACAAGAGACCCAGTACTCC. Its protein product is CASSYDKTGQETQYS.

The genes are TRBV6-5 and TRBJ1-5, with TRBD1 as a possible D gene (6 bases). The CDR3 extends over 15 amino acids. V was shortened by 2 bases and J by 3 bases, with 11 bases between the two germline ends. Germline CDR1 and CDR2: MNHEY and SVGAGI. The CDR3 nucleotides are TGTGCCAGCAGTTACACTACAGGGTCCAATCAGCCCCAGCATTTT. This sequence encodes CASSYTTGSNQPQHF.

This clonotype showed up many times. This rearrangement joins TRBV2 to TRBJ1-5; tentative D call: TRBD1 (6 bases). Germline CDR1 reads SNHLY; CDR2 reads FYNNEI. This CDR3 contains 16 residues. Trimming removed 6 bases at V and 1 base at J, with 16 bases between. DNA of the CDR3: TGTGCCAGCAGCGGACAGTCCGGGGGAAGCAATCAGCCCCAGCATTTT. Protein product: CASSGQSGGSNQPQHF.

This clonotype was seen repeatedly, ten times or more. DNA for the CDR3: TGTGCCAGCAGTTTTGGGGGGGCCAACACTGAAGCTTTCTTT. As protein: CASSFGGANTEAFF. This chain uses TRBV28 with TRBJ1-1, with D possibly TRBD1 on 6 matching bases. Germline CDR1 is MDHEN and CDR2 is SYDVKM. This CDR3 spans 14 amino acids. V lost 3 bases and J 2 bases, leaving 10 bases between the germline ends.

This clonotype was seen many times. V and J are TRBV19 and TRBJ1-1; TRBD1 aligns across 9 bases. CDR1 and CDR2 (germline): LNHDA, SQIVND (reference sequence). The length of the CDR3 is 13 residues. Germline trimming cut 10 bases from V and 3 bases from J; bases unmatched to any gene: 6. In nucleotides, the CDR3 is TGTGCCACAGACAGGGGGTCGGACACTGAAGCTTTCTTT. Translating gives CATDRGSDTEAFF.

In regard to this clonotype: Possible read error: a much larger clone is one base away. V and J are TRBV11-2 and TRBJ2-4; a possible D gene is TRBD1 (5 bases). The CDR3 is 14 residues long. Germline V gene data show CDR1 as SGHAT and CDR2 as FQNNGV. The CDR3 loop is CAGSLDPTENIQYF. CDR3 nucleotides: TGTGCCGGCAGCTTAGACCCGACAGAAAACATTCAGTACTTC. The complete variable domain, with remaining parts taken from reference TRBV11-2 and TRBJ2-4, reads EAGVAQSPRYKIIEKRQSVAFWCNPISGHATLYWYQQILGQGPKLLIQFQNNGVVDDSQLPKDRFSAERLKGVDSTLKIQPAKLEDSAVYLCAGSLDPTENIQYFGAGTRLSVL.

Of note for this clonotype: This may be a read error: a much more frequent sequence differs by one nucleotide. J is TRBJ1-2 and V is TRBV3-1; D gene uncertain. CDR3 size: 14 residues. Germline V gene data show CDR1 as LGHDT and CDR2 as YNNKEL (reference sequence). V shed 1 base and J shed 8 bases, with 14 bases lying between them. The CDR3 DNA is TGTGCCAGCAGCCAAGTTTGCACAAGGGAAGGCTACACCTTC. Translated, it gives CASSQVCTREGYTF.

This chain links TRBV20-1 with TRBJ2-2, with D perhaps matching TRBD2 (6 bases). The V and J ends lost 5 bases and 0 bases respectively, with 16 bases between them. Looked up from germline, CDR1 is DFQATT and CDR2 is SNEGSKA (reference sequence). The CDR3 loop spans 16 amino acids. This CDR3 reads CSARDLLMSNTGELFF. In DNA form, the CDR3 reads TGCAGTGCTCGGGACTTACTGATGTCGAACACCGGGGAGCTGTTTTTT.

In this sample, this clonotype turned up a few times. The conserved final phenylalanine or tryptophan is absent from the CDR3, which likely points to a read error. The chain uses TRBV12-3 or TRBV12-4 and TRBJ1-1, with D perhaps matching TRBD1 (5 bases). Deletions cut 7 bases from V and 0 bases from J, with 9 bases between. This CDR3 region has 13 residues. For the CDR3, the DNA is TGTGCCAGCAAGGGGACTATGAACACTGAAGCTTTCCTT. This encodes CASKGTMNTEAFL.

The sample holds a few counts of this clonotype. This chain links TRBV20-1 with TRBJ1-5; a weak D match, TRBD1 (5 bases). V was clipped by 0 bases and J by 2 bases, with 17 bases between them. Germline CDR1 is DFQATT and CDR2 is SNEGSKA (reference sequence). The CDR3 consists of 17 residues. The CDR3 protein is CSARDSGLPGRNQPQHF. DNA for the CDR3: TGCAGTGCTAGAGATTCAGGCCTACCGGGGCGCAATCAGCCCCAGCATTTT.

This clonotype was recorded many times. CDR3 DNA sequence: TGTGCCAGCAGTTTACTAGGAGGTCGGGAGCTGTTTTTT. Translation: CASSLLGGRELFF. J is TRBJ2-2 and V is TRBV27, with D possibly being TRBD2 (5 bases). Trimming stripped 2 bases from V and 9 bases from J, with 10 bases between. Germline V gene data show CDR1 as MNHEY and CDR2 as SMNVEV (reference sequence). The CDR3 is 13 residues long.

The chain couples TRBV9 to TRBJ2-1; TRBD2 agrees at 9 bases. This CDR3 has 16 amino acids. Germline V gives CDR1 SGDLS, CDR2 YYNGEE. With 0 bases clipped from V and 8 bases from J, the junction kept 9 bases outside the gene matches. The DNA of the CDR3 is TGTGCCAGCAGCGTAGAGGGCGGGAGGGCCGTATATGAGCAGTTCTTC. It translates to CASSVEGGRAVYEQFF. The variable domain in full, completed from reference TRBV9 and TRBJ2-1, reads DSGVTQTPKHLITATGQRVTLRCSPRSGDLSVYWYQQSLDQGLQFLIQYYNGEERAKGNILERFSAQQFPDLHSELNLSSLELGDSALYFCASSVEGGRAVYEQFFGPGTRLTVL.

This clonotype was seen only a few times. This rearrangement joins TRBV6-1 to TRBJ2-1, with unresolved D. The CDR3 has 12 residues. V lost 5 bases to trimming and J lost 10 bases, with 12 bases between them. Germline V gives CDR1 MNHNS, CDR2 SASEGT. The CDR3 spells CASSQTTGEQFF. In DNA, the CDR3 is TGTGCCAGCAGTCAAACTACTGGCGAGCAGTTCTTC.

This clonotype has a count of ten or more. The chain is built from TRBV20-1 and TRBJ1-1, with 12 nucleotides matching TRBD1. From germline, CDR1 is DFQATT and CDR2 SNEGSKA (reference sequence). V dropped 0 bases and J dropped 11; count of bases not matched to a gene: 13. The CDR3 sequence is 16 residues long. Written as DNA, the CDR3 is TGCAGTGCTAGAGATCACCGAAAGGGACAGGGGGCTTTGGCTTTCTTT. The encoded protein is CSARDHRKGQGALAFF.